Listed below are T cell receptor beta chains from one sample, sequenced in a study of blood T cell repertoires in COVID-19. Repertoires were generated with immunoSEQ multiplex PCR, while TCRdb's copy carries only in-frame clones and drops some. This repertoire shows about 410,000 clones, 70% to 90% found once; its top ten account for roughly 1.4%. Sequences were obtained from peripheral blood. These receptors originate from a woman aged 40 to 55 with COVID-19, enrolled during active disease. CDR3s include the opening cysteine and the closing phenylalanine or tryptophan.

>TRBJ2-7|TRBV5-8
CATAGQAYYEQYF
>TRBJ2-2|TRBV24-1
CATSDPDRGRTGELFF
>TRBJ2-1|TRBV18
CASSIGTSAYNEQFF
>TRBJ2-5|TRBV7-2
CASSFQGGGGETQYF
>TRBJ2-7|TRBV27
CASSLQPGQGHEQYF
>TRBJ1-5|TRBV7-9
CASSSAGNQPQHF
>TRBJ2-7|TRBV6-1
CASSDSSYEQYF
>TRBJ1-4|TRBV7-3
CASSLGQGRSSYEKLFF
>TRBJ2-7|TRBV13
CASSTTGQGVSYEQYF
>TRBJ2-2|TRBV23-1
CASSQSWDSELTGELFF
>TRBJ2-7|TRBV9
CASSVGGQGHEQYF
>TRBJ1-6|TRBV2
CASSEPRDRGNLGSPLHF
>TRBJ2-1|TRBV11-2
CASSLGGGGAYNEQFF
>TRBJ1-1|TRBV7-2
CASSLTGGMDTEAFF
>TRBJ2-1|TRBV5-4
CASSLTLSGEAYNEQFF
>TRBJ2-5|TRBV7-6
CASSTGQETQYF
>TRBJ1-1|TRBV28
CASSLWSLNTEAFF
>TRBJ1-4|TRBV4-2
CASSPSTRGEKLFF
>TRBJ2-7|TRBV30
CAWRSGSAYEQYF
>TRBJ1-1|TRBV6-5
CASRGQLNTEAFF
>TRBJ2-7|TRBV19
CASNTGTGVAYEQYF
>TRBJ1-5|TRBV28
CASTQWEGGNQPQHF
>TRBJ2-2|TRBV15
CATSGFSGQTSNTGELFF
>TRBJ1-1|TRBV6-2/TRBV6-3
CASSLGVLVRAFF
>TRBJ1-4|TRBV7-2
CASSLSVPPRPVGNEKLFF
>TRBJ1-6|TRBV24-1
CATSDSGTPNSPLHF
>TRBJ2-1|TRBV5-4
CASSTDRNGGNEQFF
>TRBJ2-5|TRBV5-1
CASSPHASGQVVQETQYF
>TRBJ1-2|TRBV4-3
CASSQEWTVLYGYTF
>TRBJ1-2|TRBV6-6
CASRQGDDGYTF
>TRBJ2-3|TRBV7-2
CASSSRLRTDTQYF
>TRBJ1-5|TRBV6-2/TRBV6-3
CASSYTQGAYQPQHF
>TRBJ2-1|TRBV11-3
CASSFEGARNEQFF
>TRBJ1-2|TRBV4-1
CASSPGDRVNNYGYTF
>TRBJ2-1|TRBV5-4
CASSPLTSPSSYNEQFF
>TRBJ2-3|TRBV5-6
CASSLQAGGPPDTQYF
>TRBJ1-1|TRBV25-1
CASSEQRQGAAFF
>TRBJ2-3|TRBV28
CASSPRKGVTDTQYF
>TRBJ1-6|TRBV20-1
CSASGRAYNSPLHF
>TRBJ1-3|TRBV6-2/TRBV6-3
CASSTGGRNTIYF